The 6 T cell receptor beta chains in this list originate from one sample, sequenced in a study of vaccination and CD4 T cells after COVID-19. From the PCR reads, TCRdb called clonotypes with MiXCR, one entry per CDR3 protein. The sample contains just over 35,000 distinct CDR3 sequences, 35% to 40% of which appear only once. Time point indicated: late sampling 161 to 241 days after vaccination in three convalescent patients. The input for sequencing was CD4+ T cells from blood, taken about 7 months after SARS-CoV-2 vaccination. Receptor source: a human donor who had recovered from COVID-19.

This rearrangement joins TRBV6-1 to TRBJ2-6; 7 bases line up with TRBD2. CDR1 and CDR2 (germline): MNHNS, SASEGT. This CDR3 region has 16 residues. V was clipped by 3 bases and J by 0 bases; unmatched bases: 2. CDR3 residues: CASSDASGSGANVLTF. CDR3 nucleotide sequence: TGTGCCAGCAGTGATGCTAGCGGCTCTGGGGCCAACGTCCTGACTTTC.

The V call is TRBV29-1, the J call TRBJ2-3; D ambiguous. V lost 4 bases, J lost 2 bases, and 4 bases lay in between. The CDR3 length is 11 residues. CDR1 and CDR2 (germline): SQVTM, ANQGSEA. CDR3 region: CSVAVTDTQYF. The DNA of the CDR3 is TGCAGCGTTGCCGTCACAGATACGCAGTATTTT.

This rearrangement joins TRBV21-1 to TRBJ2-5; the table gives TRBD1 as D, unverified against the DNA. TRBV21-1 is annotated as a pseudogene. The CDR3 length is 16 residues. The CDR3 region is CASSKAGQGKGETQYF. The CDR3 DNA reads TGTGCCAGCAGCAAAGCGGGCCAGGGTAAGGGAGAGACCCAGTACTTC.

This clonotype was detected a few times. Here the CDR3 DNA reads TGTGCCATCAGTGACAGGGAAAGAGGGTTTCAGCCCCAGCATTTT. Translation gives CAISDRERGFQPQHF. The chain has TRBV10-3 and TRBJ1-5; D is possibly TRBD1 (5 bases). The CDR3 consists of 15 residues. The germline gives CDR1 ENHRY, CDR2 SYGVKD. With 3 bases removed from V and 6 bases from J, the gap between germline ends came to 15 bases.

This clonotype has just a few counts. The chain joins TRBV6-1 to TRBJ1-1; D unclear. Germline values: CDR1 MNHNS, CDR2 SASEGT. The CDR3 spans 13 residues. The V gene lost 4 bases and the J gene lost 3 bases, with 9 bases spanning the gap. The CDR3 DNA is TGTGCCAGCAGTGGGACGTACTACACTGAAGCTTTCTTT. It specifies CASSGTYYTEAFF.

This clonotype occurred a few times. The chain is built from TRBV20-1 and TRBJ1-1; TRBD1 aligns across 9 bases. V shed 2 bases and J 5 bases; nucleotides not matched to a gene: 9. From germline, CDR1 is DFQATT and CDR2 SNEGSKA (reference sequence). The CDR3 has 15 residues. For the CDR3, the DNA is TGCAGTGCTAGAAACCCTGACAGGGGGGGGACTGAAGCTTTCTTT. Its translation: CSARNPDRGGTEAFF.